A single T cell receptor beta chain is shown here with its context. Its cognate antigen is unknown. These data come from a study of cytomegalovirus exposure and HLA in healthy donors. Study outcomes and limitations: A few CMV-associated chains were confirmed in vitro to be specific for CMV antigens.

The data were produced by immunoSEQ multiplex PCR, yet TCRdb's version contains in-frame clones alone and is incomplete. The sample lists 100,000 to 150,000 clones; 70% to 90% were seen once. Sample: PBMCs. This sequence was found in a woman aged 18 to 35 in good health and CMV-seronegative.

Written as DNA, the CDR3 is TGTGCCAGTAGGGGGACAGGGATAAACACCGGGGAGCTGTTTTTT. As protein: CASRGTGINTGELFF. The genes are TRBV19 and TRBJ2-2; 9 nucleotides agree with TRBD1. The CDR3 sequence is 15 residues long. The V gene's germline CDR1 is LNHDA and CDR2 SQIVND (reference sequence). The V and J ends lost 6 bases and 2 bases, in that order; junction bases with no gene match: 4.